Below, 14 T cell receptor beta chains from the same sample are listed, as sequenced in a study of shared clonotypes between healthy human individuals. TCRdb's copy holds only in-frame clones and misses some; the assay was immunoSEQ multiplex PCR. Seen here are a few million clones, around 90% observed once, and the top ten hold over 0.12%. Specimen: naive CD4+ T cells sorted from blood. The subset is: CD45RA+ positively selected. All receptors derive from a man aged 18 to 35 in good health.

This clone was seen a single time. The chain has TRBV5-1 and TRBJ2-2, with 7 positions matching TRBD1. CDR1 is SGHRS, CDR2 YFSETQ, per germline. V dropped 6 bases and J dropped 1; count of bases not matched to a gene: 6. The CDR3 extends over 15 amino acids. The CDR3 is CASNPRQGNTGELFF. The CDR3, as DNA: TGCGCCAGCAACCCCAGACAGGGGAACACCGGGGAGCTGTTTTTT.

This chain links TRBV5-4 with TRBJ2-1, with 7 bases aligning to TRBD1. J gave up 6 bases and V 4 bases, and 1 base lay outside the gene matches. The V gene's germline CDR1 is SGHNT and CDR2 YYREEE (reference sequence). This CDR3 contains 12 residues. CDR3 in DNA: TGTGCCAGCAGCCGACAGGGCAATGAGCAGTTCTTC. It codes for CASSRQGNEQFF.

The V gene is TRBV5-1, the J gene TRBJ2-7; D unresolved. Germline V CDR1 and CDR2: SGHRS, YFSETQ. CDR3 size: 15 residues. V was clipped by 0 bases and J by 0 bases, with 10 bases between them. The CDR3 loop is CASSLGSQLSYEQYF. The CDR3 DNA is TGCGCCAGCAGCTTGGGTAGTCAGCTCTCCTACGAGCAGTACTTC.

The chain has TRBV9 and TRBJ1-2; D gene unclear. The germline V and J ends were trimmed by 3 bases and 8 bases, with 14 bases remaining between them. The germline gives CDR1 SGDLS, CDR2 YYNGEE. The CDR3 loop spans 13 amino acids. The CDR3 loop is CASSAGRSEGYTF. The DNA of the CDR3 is TGTGCCAGCAGCGCAGGACGCTCTGAGGGCTACACCTTC.

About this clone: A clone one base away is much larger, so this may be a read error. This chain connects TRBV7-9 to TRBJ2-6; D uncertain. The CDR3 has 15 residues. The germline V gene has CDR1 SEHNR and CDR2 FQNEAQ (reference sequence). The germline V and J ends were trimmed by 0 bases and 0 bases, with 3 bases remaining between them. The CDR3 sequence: CASSLAVSGANVLTF. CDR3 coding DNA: TGTGCCAGCAGCTTAGCAGTCTCTGGGGCCAACGTCCTGACTTTC.

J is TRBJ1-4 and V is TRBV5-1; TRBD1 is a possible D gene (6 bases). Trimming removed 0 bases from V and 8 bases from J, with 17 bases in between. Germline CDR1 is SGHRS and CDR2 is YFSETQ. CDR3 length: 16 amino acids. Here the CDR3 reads CASSLGSRAQGEKLFF. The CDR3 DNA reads TGCGCCAGCAGCTTGGGTTCCAGGGCCCAGGGGGAAAAACTGTTTTTT. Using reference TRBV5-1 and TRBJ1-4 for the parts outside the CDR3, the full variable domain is KAGVTQTPRYLIKTRGQQVTLSCSPISGHRSVSWYQQTPGQGLQFLFEYFSETQRNKGNFPGRFSGRQFSNSRSEMNVSTLELGDSALYLCASSLGSRAQGEKLFFGSGTQLSVL.

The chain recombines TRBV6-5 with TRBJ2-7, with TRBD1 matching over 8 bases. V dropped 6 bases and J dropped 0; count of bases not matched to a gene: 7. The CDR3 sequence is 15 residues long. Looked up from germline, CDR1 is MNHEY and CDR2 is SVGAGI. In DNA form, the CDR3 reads TGTGCCAGCAGACACGGACAGGGAGGCTCCTACGAGCAGTACTTC. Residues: CASRHGQGGSYEQYF.

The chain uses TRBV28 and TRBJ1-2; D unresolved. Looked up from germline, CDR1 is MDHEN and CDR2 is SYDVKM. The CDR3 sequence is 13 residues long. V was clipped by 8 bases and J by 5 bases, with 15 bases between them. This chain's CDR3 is CASYGRETYGYTF. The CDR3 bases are TGTGCCAGCTATGGGAGGGAAACGTATGGCTACACCTTC.

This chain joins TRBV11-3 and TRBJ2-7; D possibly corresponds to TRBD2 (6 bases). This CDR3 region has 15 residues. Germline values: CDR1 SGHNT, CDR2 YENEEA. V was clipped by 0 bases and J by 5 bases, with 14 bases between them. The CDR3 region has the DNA TGTGCCAGCAGCTTAGATGCGGGACCACGGGACGAGCAGTACTTC. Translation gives CASSLDAGPRDEQYF.

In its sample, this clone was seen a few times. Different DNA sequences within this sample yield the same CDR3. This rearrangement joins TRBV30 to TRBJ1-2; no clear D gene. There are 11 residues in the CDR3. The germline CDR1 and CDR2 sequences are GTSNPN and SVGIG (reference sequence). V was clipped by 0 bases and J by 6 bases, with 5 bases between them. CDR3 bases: TGTGCCTGGAGTGTCCGAGATGGCTACACCTTC. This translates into CAWSVRDGYTF.

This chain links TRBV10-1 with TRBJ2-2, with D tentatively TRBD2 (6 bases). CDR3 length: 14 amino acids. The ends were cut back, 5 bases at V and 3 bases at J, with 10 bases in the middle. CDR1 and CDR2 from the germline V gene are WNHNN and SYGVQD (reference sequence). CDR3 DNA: TGCGCCAGCAGTCTGGCGGGACACACCGGGGAGCTGTTTTTT. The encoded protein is CASSLAGHTGELFF.

In DNA, the CDR3 is TGTGCCAGCAGCGTAACTACCTCAGGGGGTTTGGAGACCCAGTACTTC. Its protein product is CASSVTTSGGLETQYF. The V gene is TRBV9, the J gene TRBJ2-5; TRBD1 matches at 7 bases. CDR1 is SGDLS, CDR2 YYNGEE, per germline. This CDR3 region has 16 residues. The V and J ends lost 1 base and 5 bases, in that order; junction bases with no gene match: 11. The variable domain in full, completed from reference TRBV9 and TRBJ2-5, reads DSGVTQTPKHLITATGQRVTLRCSPRSGDLSVYWYQQSLDQGLQFLIQYYNGEERAKGNILERFSAQQFPDLHSELNLSSLELGDSALYFCASSVTTSGGLETQYFGPGTRLLVL.

CDR3 region: CASSPRAGLSISGANVLTF. The CDR3 bases are TGTGCCAGCTCACCAAGAGCGGGACTTTCAATCTCTGGGGCCAACGTCCTGACTTTC. The V call is TRBV18, the J call TRBJ2-6; 7 bases line up with TRBD2. This CDR3 is built from 19 residues. From germline, CDR1 is KGHSH and CDR2 LQKENI. V was pared by 2 bases and J by 0 bases, with 10 bases of the junction left unmatched.

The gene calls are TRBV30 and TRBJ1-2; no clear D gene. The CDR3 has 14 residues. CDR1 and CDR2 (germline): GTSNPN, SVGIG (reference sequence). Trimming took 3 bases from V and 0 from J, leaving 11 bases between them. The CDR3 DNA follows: TGTGCCTGGAGGCCGGGGATAGCTAACTATGGCTACACCTTC. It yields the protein CAWRPGIANYGYTF.